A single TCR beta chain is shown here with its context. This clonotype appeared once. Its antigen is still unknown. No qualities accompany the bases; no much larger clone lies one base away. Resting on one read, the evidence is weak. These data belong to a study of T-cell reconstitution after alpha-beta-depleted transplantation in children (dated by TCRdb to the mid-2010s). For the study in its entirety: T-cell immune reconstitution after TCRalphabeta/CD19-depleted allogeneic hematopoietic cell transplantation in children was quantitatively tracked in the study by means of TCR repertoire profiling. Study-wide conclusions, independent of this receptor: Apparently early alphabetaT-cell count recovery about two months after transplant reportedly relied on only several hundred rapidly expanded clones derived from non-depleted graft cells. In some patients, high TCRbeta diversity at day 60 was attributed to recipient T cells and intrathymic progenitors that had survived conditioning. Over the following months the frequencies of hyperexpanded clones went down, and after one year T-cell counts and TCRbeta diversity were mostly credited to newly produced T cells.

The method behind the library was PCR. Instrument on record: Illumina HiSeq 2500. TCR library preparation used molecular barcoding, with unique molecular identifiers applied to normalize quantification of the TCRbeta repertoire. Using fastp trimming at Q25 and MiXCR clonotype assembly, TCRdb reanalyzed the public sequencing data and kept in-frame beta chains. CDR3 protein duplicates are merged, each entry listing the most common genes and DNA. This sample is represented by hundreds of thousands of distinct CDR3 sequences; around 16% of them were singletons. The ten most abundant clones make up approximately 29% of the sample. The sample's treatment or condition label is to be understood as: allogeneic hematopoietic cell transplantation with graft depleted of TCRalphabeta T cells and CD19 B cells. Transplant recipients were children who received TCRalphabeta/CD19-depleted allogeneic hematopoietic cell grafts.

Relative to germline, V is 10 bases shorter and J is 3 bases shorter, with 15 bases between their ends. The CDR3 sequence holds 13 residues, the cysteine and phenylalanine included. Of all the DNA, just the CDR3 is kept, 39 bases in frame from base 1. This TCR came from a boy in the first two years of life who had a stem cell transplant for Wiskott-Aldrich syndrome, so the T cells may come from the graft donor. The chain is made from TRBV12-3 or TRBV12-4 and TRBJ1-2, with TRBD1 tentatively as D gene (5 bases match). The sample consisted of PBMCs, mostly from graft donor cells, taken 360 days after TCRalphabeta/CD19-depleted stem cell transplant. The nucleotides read TGTGCCAAAAAATGGGACGTCGACTATGGCTACACCTTC. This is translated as CAKKWDVDYGYTF.